The rows below give T cell receptor beta chains drawn from one sample of a study of regulatory T cells in long-lasting Graves disease. TCRdb re-analysed the multiplex PCR reads in MiXCR, keeping a single row per CDR3 protein. The sample carries around 510,000 distinct CDR3 sequences, around 20% recorded once. Here the sequenced sample was peripheral blood mononuclear cells (PBMCs), taken when the disease was refractory, from a patient treated with antithyroid drugs. Every receptor here comes from a female donor with Graves disease. CDR3s leave out the opening cysteine and the closing phenylalanine or tryptophan.

V gene: TRBV10-3
CDR3 protein: AISESGDPTYEQY

V gene: TRBV6-1
CDR3 protein: ASSAGTGPTYEQY

V gene: TRBV6-2/TRBV6-3
CDR3 protein: ASSDFGGRASEQY

V gene: TRBV27
CDR3 protein: ASSLSASLVAGRWGTEAF

V gene: TRBV19
CDR3 protein: ASRVGGAQETQY

V gene: TRBV25-1
CDR3 protein: ASSEYLRGEQY

V gene: TRBV28
CDR3 protein: ASSGRDLRFEAF

V gene: TRBV2
CDR3 protein: ASARDRNQETQY

V gene: TRBV4-3
CDR3 protein: ASSQDGTPNTEAF

V gene: TRBV7-2
CDR3 protein: ASSLYSGTGQANYGYT

V gene: TRBV28
CDR3 protein: ASRRRGQTNYGYT

V gene: TRBV5-5
CDR3 protein: ASSPRGTSGRIQETQY

V gene: TRBV7-2
CDR3 protein: ASSLGRLAGVTDTQY

V gene: TRBV6-4
CDR3 protein: ASSYFLQGNRYEQY

V gene: TRBV4-1
CDR3 protein: ASSQKLGVQTQY

V gene: TRBV19
CDR3 protein: ASSTPRGTGNTGELF

V gene: TRBV20-1
CDR3 protein: SATQDQYYEQY

V gene: TRBV19
CDR3 protein: ASSMGMSGEQY

V gene: TRBV7-8
CDR3 protein: ASSLVAGATSGANVLT

V gene: TRBV6-5
CDR3 protein: ASSYSVPPLH

V gene: TRBV6-1
CDR3 protein: ASSGGFTEAF

V gene: TRBV7-6
CDR3 protein: ASSSGTGQTYNEQF

V gene: TRBV7-6
CDR3 protein: ASSFLQNTGELF

V gene: TRBV6-1
CDR3 protein: ASSPPSILYEQY

V gene: TRBV4-1
CDR3 protein: ASRPSGRSYLGELF

V gene: TRBV5-1
CDR3 protein: ASTLGIGELF

V gene: TRBV12-3/TRBV12-4
CDR3 protein: ASSPGASYGYT

V gene: TRBV5-4
CDR3 protein: ASTSMRIQY

V gene: TRBV6-1
CDR3 protein: ASEWDRGYEQY

V gene: TRBV27
CDR3 protein: ASTDGPGAGQY

V gene: TRBV6-2/TRBV6-3
CDR3 protein: ASSPNLLEQY

V gene: TRBV2
CDR3 protein: ASRRAGALGEQY